The next 9 T cell receptor beta chains were all read from a single sample in a study of blood T cell repertoires in COVID-19. The protocol was immunoSEQ multiplex PCR, while the TCRdb copy is restricted to in-frame clones and leaves out a portion. Of 120,000 to 150,000 clones in the sample, 75% to 90% were seen once. Sequencing input: peripheral blood. These receptors were taken from a woman aged 60-70 years with COVID-19, enrolled during active disease.

The chain employs TRBV30 and TRBJ1-6; tentative D call: TRBD1 (5 bases). From germline, CDR1 is GTSNPN and CDR2 SVGIG (reference sequence). Trimming removed 2 bases from V and 7 bases from J, with 21 bases in between. The CDR3 is 17 residues long. The CDR3 DNA follows: TGTGCCTGGAGTACCGCGAAGACAGCCGTCCTGAATTCACCCCTCCACTTT. As protein: CAWSTAKTAVLNSPLHF.

V and J are TRBV4-1 and TRBJ1-3, with D possibly TRBD1 on 5 matching bases. This CDR3 spans 17 amino acids. Germline V gene lookup returns CDR1 MGHRA and CDR2 YSYEKL. V was pared by 2 bases and J by 4 bases, with 18 bases between. CDR3 coding DNA: TGCGCCAGCAGCCAAAGTCCAGGGTTGGGTGAGGGAAACACCATATATTTT. Its protein product is CASSQSPGLGEGNTIYF.

The chain carries TRBV2 and TRBJ2-7; 8 bases are a match to TRBD2. The germline V gene encodes CDR1 SNHLY and CDR2 FYNNEI. V shed 9 bases, J shed 3 bases, and the junction held 10 bases outside the gene matches. The CDR3 loop spans 14 amino acids. CDR3 amino acids: CARSSGGRGYEQYF. DNA for the CDR3: TGTGCCAGATCGAGCGGGGGCCGCGGCTACGAGCAGTACTTC.

The gene calls are TRBV5-6 and TRBJ1-1; D is ambiguous. Germline CDR1 reads SGHDT; CDR2 reads YYEEEE. V gave up 1 base and J gave up 9 bases, with 13 bases separating them. This CDR3 has 13 residues. The CDR3 spells CASSLPGEPKAFF. The DNA for the CDR3 is TGTGCCAGCAGCTTGCCCGGGGAGCCTAAAGCTTTCTTT.

V gene TRBV5-4 combines with J gene TRBJ2-5; D might be TRBD1 (6 bases). Trimming removed 0 bases at V and 1 base at J, with 7 bases between. The CDR3 covers 14 residues. In germline, CDR1 is SGHNT, CDR2 YYREEE (reference sequence). The CDR3 protein is CASSLGGPQETQYF. CDR3 nucleotides: TGTGCCAGCAGCTTGGGGGGGCCCCAAGAGACCCAGTACTTC. Full variable domain (remainder filled in from reference TRBV5-4 and TRBJ2-5): ETGVTQSPTHLIKTRGQQVTLRCSSQSGHNTVSWYQQALGQGPQFIFQYYREEENGRGNFPPRFSGLQFPNYSSELNVNALELDDSALYLCASSLGGPQETQYFGPGTRLLVL.

The rearrangement joins TRBV3-1 (or the pseudogene TRBV3-2) to TRBJ2-7; D may be TRBD2 (5 bases). The ends were cut back, 0 bases at V and 7 bases at J, with 16 bases in the middle. Germline CDR1 is LGHDT and CDR2 is YNNKEL (reference sequence). The CDR3 length is 15 residues. The CDR3 sequence: CASSQDGEGTREQYF. As DNA, the CDR3 is TGTGCCAGCAGCCAAGATGGCGAGGGAACGAGGGAGCAGTACTTC.

This chain connects TRBV10-3 to TRBJ2-6; D ambiguous. The CDR3 has 17 residues. V dropped 0 bases and J dropped 0 bases, with 9 bases sitting between them. Germline V lookup: CDR1 ENHRY, CDR2 SYGVKD. CDR3: CAISESLTGSGANVLTF. The CDR3 DNA reads as TGTGCCATCAGTGAGTCGTTGACGGGCTCTGGGGCCAACGTCCTGACTTTC.

V gene TRBV2 combines with J gene TRBJ1-2; D might be TRBD1 (5 bases). V was cut by 10 bases and J by 2 bases, with 11 bases left in between. Germline values: CDR1 SNHLY, CDR2 FYNNEI. The CDR3 consists of 12 residues. CDR3 coding DNA: TGTGCCACCGTGGACAACAACTATGGCTACACCTTC. The encoded protein is CATVDNNYGYTF.

This chain connects TRBV7-8 to TRBJ2-7; D possibly corresponds to TRBD1 (6 bases). This CDR3 region has 15 residues. In germline, CDR1 is SGHVS, CDR2 FQNEAQ. The V end was cut by 6 bases, the J end by 7 bases, with 22 bases between. The CDR3 region is CASSRTGKSPGEQYF. CDR3 nucleotides: TGTGCCAGCAGTCGCACAGGGAAGTCCCCGGGGGAGCAGTACTTC. The complete variable domain, with remaining parts taken from reference TRBV7-8 and TRBJ2-7, reads GAGVSQSPRYKVAKRGQDVALRCDPISGHVSLFWYQQALGQGPEFLTYFQNEAQLDKSGLPSDRFFAERPEGSVSTLKIQRTQQEDSAVYLCASSRTGKSPGEQYFGPGTRLTVT.